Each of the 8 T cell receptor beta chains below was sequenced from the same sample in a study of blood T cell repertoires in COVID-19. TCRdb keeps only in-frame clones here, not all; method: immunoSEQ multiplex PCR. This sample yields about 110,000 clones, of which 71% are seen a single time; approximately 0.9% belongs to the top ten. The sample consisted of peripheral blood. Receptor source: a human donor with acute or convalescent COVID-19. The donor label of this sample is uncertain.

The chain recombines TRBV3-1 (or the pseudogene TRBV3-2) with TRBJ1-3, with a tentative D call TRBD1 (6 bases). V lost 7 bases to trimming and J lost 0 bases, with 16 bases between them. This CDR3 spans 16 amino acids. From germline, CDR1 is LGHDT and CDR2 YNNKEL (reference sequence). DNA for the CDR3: TGTGCCAGCACCCCCACCGGACAGCACTCTGGAAACACCATATATTTT. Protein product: CASTPTGQHSGNTIYF.

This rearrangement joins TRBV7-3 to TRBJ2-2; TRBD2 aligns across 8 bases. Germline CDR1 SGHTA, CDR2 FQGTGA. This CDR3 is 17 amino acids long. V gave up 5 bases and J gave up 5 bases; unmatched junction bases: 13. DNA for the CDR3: TGTGCCAGCAGCCCCAACCCCATAGCGGGGCAGACCGGGGAGCTGTTTTTT. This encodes CASSPNPIAGQTGELFF.

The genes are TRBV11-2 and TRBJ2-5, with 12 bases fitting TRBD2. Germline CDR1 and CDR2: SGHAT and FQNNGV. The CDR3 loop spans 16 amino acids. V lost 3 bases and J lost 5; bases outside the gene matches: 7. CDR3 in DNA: TGTGCCAGCAGCTTTCAACCTAGCGGGGGGGCTGAGACCCAGTACTTC. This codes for CASSFQPSGGAETQYF.

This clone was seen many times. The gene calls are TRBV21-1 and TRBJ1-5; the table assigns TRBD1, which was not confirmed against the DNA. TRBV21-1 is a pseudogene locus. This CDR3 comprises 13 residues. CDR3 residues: CASSTGGNQPQHF. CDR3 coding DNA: TGTGCCAGCAGTACAGGGGGAAATCAGCCCCAGCATTTT.

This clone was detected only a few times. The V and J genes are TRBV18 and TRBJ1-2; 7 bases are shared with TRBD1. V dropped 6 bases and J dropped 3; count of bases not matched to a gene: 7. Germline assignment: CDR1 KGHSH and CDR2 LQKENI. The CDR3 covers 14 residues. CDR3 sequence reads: CASSTGTDYYGYTF. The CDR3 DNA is TGTGCCAGCTCGACTGGGACAGACTACTATGGCTACACCTTC. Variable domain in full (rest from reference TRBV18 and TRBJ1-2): NAGVMQNPRHLVRRRGQEARLRCSPMKGHSHVYWYRQLPEEGLKFMVYLQKENIIDESGMPKERFSAEFPKEGPSILRIQQVVRGDSAAYFCASSTGTDYYGYTFGSGTRLTVV.

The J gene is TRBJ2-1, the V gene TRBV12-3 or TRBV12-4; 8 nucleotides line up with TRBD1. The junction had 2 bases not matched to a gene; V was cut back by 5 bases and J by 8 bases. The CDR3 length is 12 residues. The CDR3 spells CASSEQGDEQFF. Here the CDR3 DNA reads TGTGCCAGCAGTGAACAGGGGGATGAGCAGTTCTTC.

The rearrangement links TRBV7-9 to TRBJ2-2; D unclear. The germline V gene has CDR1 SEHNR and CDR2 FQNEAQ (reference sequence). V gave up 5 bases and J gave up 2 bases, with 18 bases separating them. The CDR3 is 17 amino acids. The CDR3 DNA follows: TGTGCCAGCAGCCCGGAATTGGGTCAGACTAACACCGGGGAGCTGTTTTTT. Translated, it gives CASSPELGQTNTGELFF.

CDR3 bases: TGTGCCAGCAGGCCTGACAGGGGCAATCAGCCCCAGCATTTT. Translating it yields CASRPDRGNQPQHF. The chain recombines TRBV6-6 with TRBJ1-5; 7 positions agree with TRBD1. Trimming removed 6 bases from V and 2 bases from J; junction bases left unmatched: 4. Per the germline V gene, CDR1 is MNHNY and CDR2 is SVGAGI (reference sequence). The CDR3 is made up of 14 amino acids.